One sample yielded the 2 T cell receptor beta chains listed below, sequenced in a study of cytomegalovirus exposure and HLA in healthy donors. Sequencing was performed with immunoSEQ multiplex PCR; in TCRdb, only in-frame clones are kept and a portion is missing. The table has tens of thousands of clones, about 97% seen once. The sample taken for sequencing was PBMCs. The source is a woman between 18 and 30 years old in good health and CMV-seropositive.

This chain uses TRBV6-5 with TRBJ1-2, with TRBD1 matching 7 bases. Germline lookup yields CDR1 MNHEY and CDR2 SVGAGI. The CDR3 length is 14 residues. After removal of 5 bases from V and 6 bases from J, the junction contained 9 bases not matched to a gene. The CDR3 bases are TGTGCCAGCAGTATCGGACAGGCCATGGATGGCTACACCTTC. Translated, it gives CASSIGQAMDGYTF.

CDR3 in DNA: TGTGCCAGCTCACCCGGGGATACGCAGTATTTT. Translated, it gives CASSPGDTQYF. The J gene is TRBJ2-3, the V gene TRBV18; D is uncertain. Germline loops: CDR1 KGHSH, CDR2 LQKENI. The V gene lost 3 bases and the J gene lost 6 bases, with 4 bases spanning the gap. The CDR3 spans 11 residues.